One and the same sample provided the 11 T cell receptor beta chains below, sequenced in a study of CD8+CD57+ T cells in acquired aplastic anemia. For CDR3 and TCR beta VDJ profiling, genomic DNA was the template used. TCRdb reprocessed the reads with MiXCR, giving one entry per CDR3 protein. The sample holds 350,000 to 450,000 distinct CDR3 sequences, just under 70% seen once. Input material: sorted CD4+, CD8+, or CD8+CD57+ T cells (not recorded which) from PBMCs. These receptors all come from a human donor in good health, serving as a control.

This clonotype was observed many times. The V and J genes are TRBV6-1 and TRBJ2-7; D may be TRBD2 (6 bases). CDR3 size: 14 residues. Per germline, CDR1 MNHNS and CDR2 SASEGT. V was clipped by 2 bases and J by 2 bases, with 10 bases between them. The CDR3 spells CASSESGVTYEQYF. The CDR3 DNA is TGTGCCAGCAGTGAATCGGGGGTCACCTACGAGCAGTACTTC.

The rearrangement links TRBV20-1 to TRBJ2-7; D unresolved. Trimming took off 3 bases at V and 3 bases at J, with 15 bases between the two ends. The CDR3 has 14 residues. Germline values: CDR1 DFQATT, CDR2 SNEGSKA (reference sequence). CDR3 region: CSASAPWANYEQYF. The CDR3 DNA reads TGCAGTGCTAGCGCCCCGTGGGCAAACTACGAGCAGTACTTC.

This clonotype was seen ten or more times. The rearrangement joins TRBV18 to TRBJ1-2; D perhaps matches TRBD1 (6 bases). The germline V gene has CDR1 KGHSH and CDR2 LQKENI. The CDR3 totals 14 residues. Trimming shortened V by 3 bases and J by 4 bases, and 12 bases separated the two germline ends. The CDR3 reads CASSPTTGSYGYTF. Written as DNA, the CDR3 is TGTGCCAGCTCACCTACGACAGGATCCTATGGCTACACCTTC. Filled out from reference TRBV18 and TRBJ1-2, the complete variable domain reads NAGVMQNPRHLVRRRGQEARLRCSPMKGHSHVYWYRQLPEEGLKFMVYLQKENIIDESGMPKERFSAEFPKEGPSILRIQQVVRGDSAAYFCASSPTTGSYGYTFGSGTRLTVV.

This clonotype was found many times. The chain combines TRBV12-3 or TRBV12-4 with TRBJ2-7, with D unresolved. The V end lost 8 bases, the J end lost 2 bases, and 10 bases lay between the germline ends. This CDR3 is 12 amino acids long. The DNA for the CDR3 is TGTGCCAGCGGCAGGCGAACCTACGAGCAGTACTTC. Translated: CASGRRTYEQYF.

The V and J genes are TRBV19 and TRBJ1-5; no reliable D call. The germline V gene encodes CDR1 LNHDA and CDR2 SQIVND (reference sequence). This CDR3 comprises 13 residues. Trimming pared 7 bases from V and 13 bases from J, leaving 20 bases between. CDR3 protein: CASTADRYSPQHF. The CDR3 nucleotides read TGTGCCAGTACTGCGGACCGTTATAGTCCTCAGCATTTT.

This clonotype occurred many times. The chain couples TRBV11-2 to TRBJ1-2; D remains unclear. Germline CDR1 reads SGHAT; CDR2 reads FQNNGV. This CDR3 has 12 residues. V was pared by 0 bases and J by 7 bases, with 6 bases between. CDR3 nucleotide sequence: TGTGCCAGCAGCTTAGACGGGTTTGGCTACACCTTC. Its translation is CASSLDGFGYTF. The whole variable domain, remainder taken from reference TRBV11-2 and TRBJ1-2, is EAGVAQSPRYKIIEKRQSVAFWCNPISGHATLYWYQQILGQGPKLLIQFQNNGVVDDSQLPKDRFSAERLKGVDSTLKIQPAKLEDSAVYLCASSLDGFGYTFGSGTRLTVV.

A word on this clonotype: The conserved phenylalanine or tryptophan is not found at the CDR3 terminus, so this likely reflects a read error. The rearrangement links TRBV19 to TRBJ1-6; D is possibly TRBD1 (5 bases). Germline assignment: CDR1 LNHDA and CDR2 SQIVND (reference sequence). This CDR3 has 14 amino acids. Trimming took off 4 bases at V and 15 bases at J, with 19 bases between the two ends. CDR3 sequence reads: CASSTGPLHSHLHC. The CDR3 coding sequence is TGTGCCAGTAGTACGGGACCATTACACTCCCACCTCCACTGT.

This sequence joins TRBV2 and TRBJ1-6; D remains ambiguous. The CDR3 runs 14 residues. Trimming took off 6 bases at V and 4 bases at J, with 10 bases between the two ends. CDR1 is SNHLY and CDR2 is FYNNEI in the germline V gene. CDR3 sequence reads: CASSLGKYNSPLHF. CDR3 bases: TGTGCCAGCAGCTTGGGGAAGTATAATTCACCCCTCCACTTT.

This chain joins TRBV9 and TRBJ1-5; TRBD1 matches at 11 bases. This CDR3 contains 17 residues. J gave up 4 bases and V 0 bases, and 6 bases lay outside the gene matches. Looked up from germline, CDR1 is SGDLS and CDR2 is YYNGEE. CDR3 region: CASSVETDRGLNQPQHF. The CDR3 DNA sequence: TGTGCCAGCAGCGTAGAGACGGACAGGGGGCTAAATCAGCCCCAGCATTTT.

This clonotype has at least ten counts. The chain's CDR3 is CASSELGSSNQPQHF. CDR3 sequence (DNA): TGCGCCAGCAGTGAGTTGGGGTCGAGCAATCAGCCCCAGCATTTT. The V and J genes are TRBV10-1 and TRBJ1-5; D not certain. Germline V gene sequence: CDR1 WNHNN, CDR2 SYGVQD (reference sequence). The CDR3 consists of 15 residues. V dropped 1 base and J dropped 1 base, with 8 bases sitting between them.

J is TRBJ2-5 and V is TRBV10-3, with a weak D call TRBD1 (5 bases). This CDR3 spans 13 amino acids. Trimming shortened V by 7 bases and J by 2 bases, and 11 bases separated the two germline ends. Germline-derived CDR1 and CDR2 are ENHRY and SYGVKD. The CDR3 sequence: CAITPGLQETQYF. CDR3 DNA sequence: TGTGCCATCACCCCAGGGTTACAAGAGACCCAGTACTTC.